Presented here are 13 T cell receptor beta chains from one specimen sequenced in a study of graft-versus-host responses after intestinal transplantation. Data came from immunoSEQ multiplex PCR; TCRdb stores just in-frame clones and leaves some out. The repertoire consists of about 85,000 clones, with approximately 90% occurring once and the leading ten covering about 7.3%. The antigens these receptors bind are not known. The sequences come from unstimulated CD8+ T cells sorted from spleen or lymph node cells, collected before transplant. The receptors shown here come from a human donor who was the organ donor for an intestinal transplant.

The gene calls are TRBV19 and TRBJ1-2, with TRBD1 identical over 9 bases. Germline loops: CDR1 LNHDA, CDR2 SQIVND (reference sequence). V was clipped by 0 bases and J by 8 bases; unmatched bases: 7. This CDR3 contains 15 residues. In nucleotides, the CDR3 is TGTGCCAGTAGTATAGATTTACAGGGGGCGATGGGCTACACCTTC. It yields the protein CASSIDLQGAMGYTF.

The chain combines TRBV28 with TRBJ2-3, with D uncertain. The V gene's germline CDR1 is MDHEN and CDR2 SYDVKM. The CDR3 covers 12 residues. The germline V and J ends were trimmed by 5 bases and 6 bases, with 9 bases remaining between them. CDR3 protein: CASSPLGDTQYF. Here the CDR3 DNA reads TGTGCCAGCAGTCCCCTAGGGGATACGCAGTATTTT.

The V call is TRBV5-1, the J call TRBJ2-3; TRBD1 aligns across 8 bases. Germline V lookup: CDR1 SGHRS, CDR2 YFSETQ. V dropped 0 bases and J dropped 4; count of bases not matched to a gene: 4. This CDR3 has 15 amino acids. CDR3 in amino acids: CASSLEGQGSDTQYF. For the CDR3, the DNA is TGCGCCAGCAGCTTGGAAGGACAGGGCTCAGATACGCAGTATTTT.

The chain has TRBV5-6 and TRBJ1-5, with a tentative D call TRBD1 (5 bases). The CDR3 spans 14 residues. Germline V gene lookup returns CDR1 SGHDT and CDR2 YYEEEE. V was clipped by 5 bases and J by 7 bases, with 16 bases between them. CDR3 sequence (DNA): TGTGCCAGCAGTACGTTAGGGGTTGGGCAGCCCCAGCATTTT. Amino acids: CASSTLGVGQPQHF.

The CDR3 nucleotides are TGTGCCAGCAGCTTAGCGTACACCTCTAGCACAGATACGCAGTATTTT. Translating it yields CASSLAYTSSTDTQYF. V gene TRBV7-2 combines with J gene TRBJ2-3; D not certain. The CDR3 runs to 16 residues. The germline CDR1 and CDR2 sequences are SGHTA and FQGNSA. The V and J ends lost 0 bases and 0 bases respectively, with 10 bases between them. Complete variable domain (other parts from reference TRBV7-2 and TRBJ2-3): GAGVSQSPSNKVTEKGKDVELRCDPISGHTALYWYRQSLGQGLEFLIYFQGNSAPDKSGLPSDRFSAERTGGSVSTLTIQRTQQEDSAVYLCASSLAYTSSTDTQYFGPGTRLTVL.

This clone was seen a single time. The V gene is TRBV5-1, the J gene TRBJ1-3; 8 nucleotides line up with TRBD1. The germline V gene encodes CDR1 SGHRS and CDR2 YFSETQ. The CDR3 runs to 14 residues. V gave up 0 bases and J gave up 7 bases; unmatched junction bases: 3. CDR3 amino acids: CASSLDRGWNTIYF. The DNA of the CDR3 is TGCGCCAGCAGCTTGGACAGGGGGTGGAACACCATATATTTT.

The genes are TRBV4-1 and TRBJ1-1; D unresolved. The CDR3 totals 13 residues. The ends were cut back, 0 bases at V and 8 bases at J, with 10 bases in the middle. In germline, CDR1 is MGHRA, CDR2 YSYEKL. The CDR3 region is CASSQDLMWEAFF. The CDR3 region has the DNA TGCGCCAGCAGCCAAGACCTAATGTGGGAAGCTTTCTTT.

The chain couples TRBV11-2 to TRBJ2-7; D not certain. From germline, CDR1 is SGHAT and CDR2 FQNNGV. Between the trimmed V and J ends, which lost 4 bases and 2 bases, there was a span of 6 bases. The CDR3 has 12 amino acids. The CDR3 coding sequence is TGTGCCAGCAGCTCCTTGACCTACGAGCAGTACTTC. It specifies CASSSLTYEQYF.

The chain links TRBV27 to TRBJ1-5, with 10 bases fitting TRBD1. Germline-derived CDR1 and CDR2 are MNHEY and SMNVEV (reference sequence). V lost 4 bases, J lost 4 bases, and 4 bases stayed unmatched. This CDR3 contains 15 residues. The DNA for the CDR3 is TGTGCCAGCAGTTGGACAGGGGGGTGGAATCAGCCCCAGCATTTT. This sequence encodes CASSWTGGWNQPQHF.

With regard to this clone: This CDR3 is also generated by other DNA sequences in the sample. The V call is TRBV7-7, the J call TRBJ2-2; 9 bases are a match to TRBD2. Germline assignment: CDR1 SSHAT and CDR2 FNYEAQ (reference sequence). The CDR3 is made up of 16 amino acids. Losses at the gene ends were 1 base for V and 5 bases for J; bases not matched to a gene: 5. The CDR3 is CASSLGAGGPTGELFF. The CDR3 coding sequence is TGTGCCAGCAGCTTAGGGGCGGGGGGGCCTACCGGGGAGCTGTTTTTT.

The chain links TRBV7-8 to TRBJ2-1; D unclear. The CDR3 totals 12 residues. Germline assignment: CDR1 SGHVS and CDR2 FQNEAQ. V lost 4 bases and J lost 6, with 7 bases in between. CDR3 in amino acids: CASSWSGNEQFF. In DNA, the CDR3 is TGTGCCAGCAGCTGGAGTGGCAATGAGCAGTTCTTC.

The rearrangement uses TRBV11-2 and TRBJ2-5; D could derive from TRBD1 or TRBD2 (6 bases each). This CDR3 region has 17 residues. V was shortened by 5 bases and J by 11 bases, with 30 bases between the two germline ends. Germline V CDR1 and CDR2: SGHAT, FQNNGV. The DNA of the CDR3 is TGTGCCAGCAGCCCCCCGGGGGCAGGAAAGTCCTTTGGTGAGCAGTACTTC. It is translated as CASSPPGAGKSFGEQYF.

This clone was recorded only once. The genes are TRBV19 and TRBJ2-7, with D unresolved. The CDR3 contains 13 residues. Trimming shortened V by 3 bases and J by 5 bases, and 11 bases separated the two germline ends. Germline loops: CDR1 LNHDA, CDR2 SQIVND (reference sequence). CDR3 DNA sequence: TGTGCCAGTAGTATTGGGCTGTGGAACGAGCAGTACTTC. Protein: CASSIGLWNEQYF.